These T cell receptor beta chains were read from a single sample in a study of cytomegalovirus exposure and HLA in healthy donors. Here immunoSEQ multiplex PCR was the method, and the copy in TCRdb shows in-frame clones only, minus some. The table lists 150,000 to 200,000 clones, roughly 13% of them singletons, with approximately 8.4% in the top ten. Sequencing was performed on PBMCs. These receptors originate from a man aged 50 or older in good health and CMV-seropositive. The conserved cysteine and the conserved F or W are not part of the CDR3 here. Size tells how often a clone was seen (once, few, many) or the class of an expanded clone, and some rows leave it out.

V	size	J	CDR3
TRBV2	few	TRBJ1-1	ASRITGDHTEAF
TRBV30	few	TRBJ2-3	AWSVYRAPDTQY
TRBV11-3	few	TRBJ1-1	ASSPRQGFMNTEAF
TRBV5-4	few	TRBJ1-4	ASSSSYNEKLF
TRBV2	few	TRBJ1-4	ASRGGSATNEKLF
TRBV6-5	NA	TRBJ2-3	ASSPLSTDTQY
TRBV10-3	few	TRBJ2-7	AIRDRDTLYELY
TRBV14	NA	TRBJ1-2	ASSPTQGAYGYT
TRBV29-1	few	TRBJ2-3	SVEEGLALYADTQY
TRBV5-1	NA	TRBJ1-4	ASSLGTGGREKLF
TRBV18	NA	TRBJ2-7	ASSPRGSEQY
TRBV5-6	NA	TRBJ1-1	ASRATGTGATEAF
TRBV5-1	NA	TRBJ1-3	ASSLDGSYGNTIY
TRBV7-2	few	TRBJ2-3	ASSFVGQGADTQY
TRBV2	NA	TRBJ2-7	AASRGGAYEQY
TRBV2	NA	TRBJ2-3	ASTRLAGSTDTQY
TRBV11-2	once	TRBJ1-5	ASSPGGNQPQH
TRBV4-3	NA	TRBJ1-2	ASSQATANYGYT
TRBV7-6	NA	TRBJ2-5	ASTRSGGQETQY
TRBV29-1	NA	TRBJ2-7	SVAGAYEQY
TRBV9	NA	TRBJ1-3	ASSGWGQNSGNTIY
TRBV4-1	few	TRBJ2-2	ASSRVWTGETGELF
TRBV7-9	few	TRBJ1-1	ASSWTGGDTEAF
TRBV6-6	few	TRBJ1-1	AGRQNQENTEAF
TRBV10-3	few	TRBJ1-2	AISESAGKGYT
TRBV30	NA	TRBJ2-7	AWRGQGPTYEKY
TRBV10-2	few	TRBJ2-1	ASRGAGLDEQF
TRBV5-4	few	TRBJ2-1	ASSLAGLASDEQF
TRBV7-9	NA	TRBJ1-4	ASSSNLLWGQLNEKLF
TRBV7-9	few	TRBJ2-1	ASSRRAAPSYNEQF
TRBV6-5	few	TRBJ1-5	ASSQTGSGVQPQH
TRBV5-1	few	TRBJ1-5	ASRVQSNQPQH
TRBV4-3	NA	TRBJ1-2	ASSQEGTGSYGYT
TRBV7-2	few	TRBJ1-2	ASSSGTGGFIGYGYT
TRBV27	once	TRBJ1-6	ASSLPGAGSPLH
TRBV7-9	NA	TRBJ2-3	ASSHGRGADTDTQY
TRBV4-1	NA	TRBJ2-7	ASSQRGTYEQY
TRBV11-2	NA	TRBJ1-1	ASSLYAGEAF
TRBV5-4	few	TRBJ2-1	ASSPQGAVEQF
TRBV9	few	TRBJ2-1	ASSGSGGVVNEQF
TRBV19	NA	TRBJ2-2	ASNQVYDGGELF
TRBV5-6	NA	TRBJ2-1	ASSTELAGSAWSYNEQF
TRBV18	NA	TRBJ1-3	ASSPGTGGLGNTIY
TRBV6-5	few	TRBJ2-2	ASSYQQTGVGELF
TRBV9	NA	TRBJ1-1	ASSGKRMNTEAF
TRBV11-2	NA	TRBJ1-2	ASSPGQGGGYT
TRBV2	few	TRBJ1-3	ASSAVSGNTIY
TRBV5-1	few	TRBJ2-1	ASAPSGGNRNEQF
TRBV7-2	few	TRBJ1-5	ASSPRDNNQPQH
TRBV30	NA	TRBJ2-1	AWSRDSLPYNEQF
TRBV6-1	few	TRBJ1-5	ASSDRQLQPQH
TRBV11-3	NA	TRBJ2-4	ASSRTGRNIQY
TRBV9	few	TRBJ1-6	ASSVGGSNSPLH
TRBV7-6	few	TRBJ2-2	ASTRDSNTGELF
TRBV30	NA	TRBJ1-6	AWSGQGNNSPLH
TRBV6-5	NA	TRBJ2-3	ASSYTLERADTQY
TRBV5-1	few	TRBJ1-4	ASSLAGGKEKLF